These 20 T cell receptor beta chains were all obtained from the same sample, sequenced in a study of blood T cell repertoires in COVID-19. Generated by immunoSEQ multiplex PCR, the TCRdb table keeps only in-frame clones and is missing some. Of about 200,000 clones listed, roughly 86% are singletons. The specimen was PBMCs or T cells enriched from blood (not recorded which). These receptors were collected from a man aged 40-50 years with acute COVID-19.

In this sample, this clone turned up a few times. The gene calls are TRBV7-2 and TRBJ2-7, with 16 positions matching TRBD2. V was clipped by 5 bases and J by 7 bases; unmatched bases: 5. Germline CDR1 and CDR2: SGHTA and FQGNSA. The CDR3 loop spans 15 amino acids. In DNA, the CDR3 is TGTGCCAGCAGCGGCGGGACTAGCGGGAGGGGTGAGCAGTACTTC. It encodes CASSGGTSGRGEQYF.

The CDR3 region has the DNA TGTGCCAGCAGCCTGGGAGGGGGGGCGAGGACTGAAGCTTTCTTT. As protein: CASSLGGGARTEAFF. The V and J genes are TRBV7-8 and TRBJ1-1; D possibly corresponds to TRBD1 (6 bases). The CDR3 totals 15 residues. V lost 5 bases and J lost 5, with 18 bases in between. Germline-derived CDR1 and CDR2 are SGHVS and FQNEAQ.

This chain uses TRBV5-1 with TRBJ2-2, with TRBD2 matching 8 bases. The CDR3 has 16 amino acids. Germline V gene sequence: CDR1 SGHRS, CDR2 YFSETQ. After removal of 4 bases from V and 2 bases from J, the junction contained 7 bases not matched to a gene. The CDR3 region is CASSLGVAGNTGELFF. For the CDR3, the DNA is TGCGCCAGCAGCCTTGGAGTAGCGGGAAACACCGGGGAGCTGTTTTTT.

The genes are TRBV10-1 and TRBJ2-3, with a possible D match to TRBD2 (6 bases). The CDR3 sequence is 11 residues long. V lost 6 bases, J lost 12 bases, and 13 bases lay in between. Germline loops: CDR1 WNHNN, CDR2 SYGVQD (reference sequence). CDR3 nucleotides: TGCGCCAGCAGCCCGGGAGAGCGCCAGTATTTT. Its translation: CASSPGERQYF.

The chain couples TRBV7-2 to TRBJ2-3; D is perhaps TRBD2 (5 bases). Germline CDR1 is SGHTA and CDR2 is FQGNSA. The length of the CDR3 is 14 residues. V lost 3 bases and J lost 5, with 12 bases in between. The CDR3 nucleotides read TGTGCCAGCAGCTTCGAGGGCTTGGGAGATACGCAGTATTTT. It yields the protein CASSFEGLGDTQYF.

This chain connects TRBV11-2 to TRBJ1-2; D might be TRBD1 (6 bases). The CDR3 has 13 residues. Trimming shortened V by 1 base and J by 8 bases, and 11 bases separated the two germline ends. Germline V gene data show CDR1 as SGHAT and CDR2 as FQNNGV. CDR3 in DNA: TGTGCCAGCAGCTTAGGGGGGCGGCAGGGCTACACCTTC. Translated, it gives CASSLGGRQGYTF.

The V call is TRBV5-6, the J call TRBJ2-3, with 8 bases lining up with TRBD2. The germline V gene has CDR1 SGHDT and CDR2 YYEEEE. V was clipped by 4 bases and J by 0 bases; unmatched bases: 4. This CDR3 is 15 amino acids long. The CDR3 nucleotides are TGTGCCAGCAGCCTCCCGGGGGGGAGCACAGATACGCAGTATTTT. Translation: CASSLPGGSTDTQYF.

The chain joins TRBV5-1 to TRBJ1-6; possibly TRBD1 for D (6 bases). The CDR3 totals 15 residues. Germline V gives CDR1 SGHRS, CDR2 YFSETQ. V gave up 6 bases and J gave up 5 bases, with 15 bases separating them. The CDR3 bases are TGCGCCAGCAAAGAAGGGACATCGGATAATTCACCCCTCCACTTT. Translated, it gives CASKEGTSDNSPLHF. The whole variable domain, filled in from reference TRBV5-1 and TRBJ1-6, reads KAGVTQTPRYLIKTRGQQVTLSCSPISGHRSVSWYQQTPGQGLQFLFEYFSETQRNKGNFPGRFSGRQFSNSRSEMNVSTLELGDSALYLCASKEGTSDNSPLHFGNGTRLTVT.

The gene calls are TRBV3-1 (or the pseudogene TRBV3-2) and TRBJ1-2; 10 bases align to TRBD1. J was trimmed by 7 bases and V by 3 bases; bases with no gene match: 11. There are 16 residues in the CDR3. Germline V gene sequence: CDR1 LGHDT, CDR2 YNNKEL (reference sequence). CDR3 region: CASSHQDLGQGPGYTF. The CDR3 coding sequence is TGTGCCAGCAGCCATCAGGACCTGGGACAGGGGCCTGGCTACACCTTC.

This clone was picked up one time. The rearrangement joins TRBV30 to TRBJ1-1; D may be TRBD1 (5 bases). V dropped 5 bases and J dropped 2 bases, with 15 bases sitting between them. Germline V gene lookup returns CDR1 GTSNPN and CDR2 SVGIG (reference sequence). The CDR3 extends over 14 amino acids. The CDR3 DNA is TGTGCCTGGGGTCAGGGCCTCCAAAACACTGAAGCTTTCTTT. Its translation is CAWGQGLQNTEAFF.

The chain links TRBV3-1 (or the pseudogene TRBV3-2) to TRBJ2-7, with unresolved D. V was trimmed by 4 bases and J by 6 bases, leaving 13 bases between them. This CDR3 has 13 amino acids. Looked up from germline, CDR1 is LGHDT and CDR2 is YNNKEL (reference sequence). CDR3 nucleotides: TGTGCCAGCAGCCGAATAAGGTCGGGCGAGCAGTACTTC. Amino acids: CASSRIRSGEQYF.

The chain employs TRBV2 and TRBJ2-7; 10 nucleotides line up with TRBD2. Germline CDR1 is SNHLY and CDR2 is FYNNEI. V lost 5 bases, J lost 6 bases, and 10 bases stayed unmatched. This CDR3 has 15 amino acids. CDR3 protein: CASSTSGTAPSEQYF. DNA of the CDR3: TGTGCCAGCAGTACTAGCGGGACCGCCCCATCCGAGCAGTACTTC.

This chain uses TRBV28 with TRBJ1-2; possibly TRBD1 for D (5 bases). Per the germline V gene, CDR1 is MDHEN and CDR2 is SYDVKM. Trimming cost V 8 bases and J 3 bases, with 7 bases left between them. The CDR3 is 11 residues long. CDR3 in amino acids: CASDSYYGYTF. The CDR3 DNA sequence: TGTGCCAGCGACAGCTACTATGGCTACACCTTC.

This CDR3 reads CASSSQQAQQPQHF. The CDR3 DNA reads as TGTGCCAGCAGTAGTCAACAGGCCCAACAGCCCCAGCATTTT. The chain is built from TRBV7-8 and TRBJ1-5; D is possibly TRBD1 (5 bases). The CDR3 loop spans 14 amino acids. Trimming stripped 6 bases from V and 7 bases from J, with 16 bases between. CDR1 is SGHVS, CDR2 FQNEAQ, per germline.

The CDR3 region has the DNA TGTGCCACTTGGGCGGGACCAGGCTACTCTGGAAACACCATATATTTT. Translated: CATWAGPGYSGNTIYF. This chain links TRBV2 with TRBJ1-3, with a tentative D call TRBD1 (5 bases). Deletions cut 10 bases from V and 0 bases from J, with 19 bases between. This CDR3 region has 16 residues. Germline CDR1 SNHLY, CDR2 FYNNEI.

The CDR3 nucleotides read TGTGCCAGCACCCCTGGTAGCTCCTACGAGCAGTACTTC. Translation gives CASTPGSSYEQYF. The chain links TRBV7-2 to TRBJ2-7; D uncertain. The germline V and J ends were trimmed by 7 bases and 0 bases, with 10 bases remaining between them. The CDR3 sequence is 13 residues long. Germline V gene data show CDR1 as SGHTA and CDR2 as FQGNSA.

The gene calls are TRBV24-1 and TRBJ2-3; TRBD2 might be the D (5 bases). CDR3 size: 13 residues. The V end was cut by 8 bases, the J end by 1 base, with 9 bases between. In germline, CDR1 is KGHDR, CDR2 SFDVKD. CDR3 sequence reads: CATTQEGTDTQYF. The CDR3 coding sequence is TGTGCCACCACCCAGGAGGGCACAGATACGCAGTATTTT.

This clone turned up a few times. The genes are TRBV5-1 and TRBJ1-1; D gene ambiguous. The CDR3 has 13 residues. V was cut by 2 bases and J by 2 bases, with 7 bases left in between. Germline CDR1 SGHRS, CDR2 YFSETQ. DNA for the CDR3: TGCGCCAGCAGCTTATCACAAAACACTGAAGCTTTCTTT. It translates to CASSLSQNTEAFF.

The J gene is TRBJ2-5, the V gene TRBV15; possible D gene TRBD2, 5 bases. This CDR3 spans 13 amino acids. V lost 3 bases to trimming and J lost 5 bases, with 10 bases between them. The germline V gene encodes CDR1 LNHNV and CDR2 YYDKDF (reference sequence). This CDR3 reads CATSRDSSETQYF. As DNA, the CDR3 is TGTGCCACCAGCAGGGACTCGTCCGAGACCCAGTACTTC. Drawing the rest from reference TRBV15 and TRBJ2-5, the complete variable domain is DAMVIQNPRYQVTQFGKPVTLSCSQTLNHNVMYWYQQKSSQAPKLLFHYYDKDFNNEADTPDNFQSRRPNTSFCFLDIRSPGLGDTAMYLCATSRDSSETQYFGPGTRLLVL.

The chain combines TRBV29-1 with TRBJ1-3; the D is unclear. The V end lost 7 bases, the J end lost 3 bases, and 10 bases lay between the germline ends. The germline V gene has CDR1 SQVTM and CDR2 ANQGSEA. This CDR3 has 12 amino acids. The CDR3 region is CSASTFGNTIYF. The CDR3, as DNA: TGCAGCGCTAGCACATTTGGAAACACCATATATTTT.